This T cell receptor beta chain is from a study of blood T cell repertoires in COVID-19. Study summary: Sample material is recorded as cDNA or gDNA derived from T cells, B-cell-depleted T cells, or PBMCs.

The participants were between about 18 and 90 years old and came from about two dozen US areas. This CDR3 is built from 17 residues. V lost 3 bases to trimming and J lost 3 bases, with 18 bases between them. Germline CDR1 and CDR2: MNHNS and SASEGT. This clone was counted between two and nine times. In the source study's methods: For nucleated cells, counts were estimated from reference gene primer amplification. Profiling relied on immunoSEQ multiplex PCR, and the TCRdb table lists in-frame clones only, not all of them. Clone size and the V and J calls come from that table; the DNA yielded D and trimming. The table lists roughly 240,000 clones, around 89% of them singletons, with about 2.3% in the top ten.

J is TRBJ1-5 and V is TRBV6-1; D remains unclear. The TCR sequence derives from a woman between 40 and 50 years old with acute COVID-19. The material sequenced was PBMCs or T cells enriched from blood (not recorded which). The CDR3 sequence: CASSDVRVTGNNQPQHF. The CDR3 region has the DNA TGTGCCAGCAGTGACGTCCGTGTTACGGGAAACAATCAGCCCCAGCATTTT.